The 7 T cell receptor beta chains in this list originate from one sample, sequenced in a study of T cell clones after liver transplantation. TCRdb's table, derived via immunoSEQ multiplex PCR, lists solely in-frame clones and lacks some. This table holds about 11,000 clones, 71% found once. Sample: CD4+ T cells from blood, taken 30 to 33 months after liver transplant. The receptor set was obtained from a human patient who received a liver transplant. Some T cells here may be from the graft donor.

J is TRBJ2-7 and V is TRBV28; 10 bases fit TRBD1. CDR3 length: 12 residues. Germline V gene lookup returns CDR1 MDHEN and CDR2 SYDVKM. Losses at the gene ends were 10 bases for V and 5 bases for J; bases not matched to a gene: 5. CDR3 sequence: CATSGTGDEQYF. The CDR3 nucleotides read TGTGCCACCAGCGGGACAGGGGACGAGCAGTACTTC.

The chain couples TRBV19 to TRBJ2-1, with D perhaps TRBD1 (6 bases). The germline V gene has CDR1 LNHDA and CDR2 SQIVND (reference sequence). Trimming took off 2 bases at V and 4 bases at J, with 12 bases between the two ends. The CDR3 contains 15 residues. The CDR3 is CASSILDRKYNEQFF. CDR3 in DNA: TGTGCCAGTAGTATACTAGACAGGAAATACAATGAGCAGTTCTTC.

The chain carries TRBV27 and TRBJ2-1, with a tentative D call TRBD1 (5 bases). Germline V gene sequence: CDR1 MNHEY, CDR2 SMNVEV (reference sequence). The CDR3 sequence is 15 residues long. Trimming pared 2 bases from V and 0 bases from J, leaving 8 bases between. In nucleotides, the CDR3 is TGTGCCAGCAGTTTACAGGGTAGCTCCTACAATGAGCAGTTCTTC. It translates to CASSLQGSSYNEQFF.

The chain recombines TRBV5-5 with TRBJ2-3, with 13 bases identical to TRBD2. Germline V gene data show CDR1 as SGHKS and CDR2 as YYEKEE (reference sequence). This CDR3 region has 16 residues. The junction had 6 bases not matched to a gene; V was cut back by 4 bases and J by 4 bases. CDR3 sequence reads: CASSDPGLAGADTQYF. In DNA form, the CDR3 reads TGTGCCAGCAGCGATCCCGGACTAGCGGGAGCAGATACGCAGTATTTT.

CDR3 residues: CASLAGEKLFF. Written as DNA, the CDR3 is TGTGCCAGCCTAGCCGGTGAAAAACTGTTTTTT. This rearrangement joins TRBV6-1 to TRBJ1-4; D is ambiguous. The V gene lost 8 bases and the J gene lost 7 bases, with 8 bases spanning the gap. Germline assignment: CDR1 MNHNS and CDR2 SASEGT. This CDR3 has 11 amino acids.

This chain connects TRBV7-9 to TRBJ2-1; tentatively, D is TRBD1 (6 bases). Germline V gives CDR1 SEHNR, CDR2 FQNEAQ (reference sequence). CDR3 size: 15 residues. Trimming cost V 5 bases and J 6 bases, with 17 bases left between them. This CDR3 reads CASSLRSGAVNEQFF. CDR3 nucleotide sequence: TGTGCCAGCAGCCTTCGTTCAGGGGCGGTCAATGAGCAGTTCTTC.

This chain links TRBV14 with TRBJ2-7, with a possible D match to TRBD2 (6 bases). V lost 1 base to trimming and J lost 8 bases, with 15 bases between them. This CDR3 comprises 14 residues. Germline V gene lookup returns CDR1 SGHDN and CDR2 FVKESK. CDR3 sequence (DNA): TGTGCCAGCAGCCAAGTCGCTCTTGGGACTCAGCAGTACTTC. It yields the protein CASSQVALGTQQYF.